A single sample gave rise to the 30 T cell receptor beta chains below, sequenced in a study of blood T cell repertoires in COVID-19. The assay was immunoSEQ multiplex PCR, and TCRdb's table has in-frame clones only and misses some. The sample records under 170,000 clones, around four fifths being singletons. Specimen: peripheral blood. The receptor set was obtained from a man aged 70 or older with acute or convalescent COVID-19.

The chain uses TRBV24-1 and TRBJ2-1; 8 positions match TRBD1. CDR1 and CDR2 (germline): KGHDR, SFDVKD. V shed 3 bases and J 8 bases; nucleotides not matched to a gene: 8. This CDR3 has 15 residues. CDR3 protein: CATSDPGQGGDEQFF. DNA of the CDR3: TGTGCCACCAGTGATCCTGGACAGGGTGGGGATGAGCAGTTCTTC.

The gene calls are TRBV14 and TRBJ2-3; D is ambiguous. The V gene's germline CDR1 is SGHDN and CDR2 FVKESK. V lost 0 bases and J 4 bases, leaving 8 bases between the germline ends. This CDR3 spans 14 amino acids. The CDR3 region is CASSQDVSADTQYF. The CDR3 region has the DNA TGTGCCAGCAGCCAAGATGTCAGCGCAGATACGCAGTATTTT.

As concerns this clone: At one end the junction does not follow the germline gene, possibly because of a read error. This chain uses TRBV5-8 with TRBJ2-3, with 10 positions matching TRBD2. From germline, CDR1 is SGHTS and CDR2 YDEGEE. The CDR3 extends over 17 amino acids. The CDR3 loop reads CASNLGLAGGTTDTQYF. The CDR3 coding sequence is TGTGCCAGCAACTTGGGGTTAGCGGGGGGTACCACAGATACGCAGTATTTT.

This clone appeared once. The V and J genes are TRBV5-1 and TRBJ2-7; TRBD1 might be the D (6 bases). This CDR3 is 19 amino acids long. CDR1 SGHRS and CDR2 YFSETQ come from the germline V gene. Between the trimmed V and J ends, which lost 1 base and 3 bases, there was a span of 26 bases. CDR3 nucleotide sequence: TGCGCCAGCAGCTTGCAGGGGCAGGGGATAAGTTTATCCCTCTACGAGCAGTACTTC. It specifies CASSLQGQGISLSLYEQYF.

The V call is TRBV30, the J call TRBJ2-5; the D gene is possibly TRBD2 (6 bases). The germline CDR1 and CDR2 sequences are GTSNPN and SVGIG (reference sequence). V lost 0 bases, J lost 5 bases, and 19 bases lay in between. CDR3 size: 16 residues. The CDR3 coding sequence is TGTGCCTGGAGTGTAGGAGGGCCGGGGTGGGGGGAGACCCAGTACTTC. It encodes CAWSVGGPGWGETQYF.

This sequence joins TRBV3-1 (or the pseudogene TRBV3-2) and TRBJ1-2; 8 nucleotides line up with TRBD1. The CDR3 is 15 residues long. V was pared by 6 bases and J by 0 bases, with 6 bases of the junction left unmatched. Germline-derived CDR1 and CDR2 are LGHDT and YNNKEL (reference sequence). This CDR3 is CASRDGQGANYGYTF. The CDR3 bases are TGTGCCAGCAGGGACGGACAGGGAGCTAACTATGGCTACACCTTC.

V gene TRBV7-3 combines with J gene TRBJ1-3, with 7 bases fitting TRBD1. Germline V gene data show CDR1 as SGHTA and CDR2 as FQGTGA. The CDR3 length is 16 residues. Losses at the gene ends were 4 bases for V and 3 bases for J; bases not matched to a gene: 9. CDR3 sequence reads: CASSSSYRGGGNTIYF. CDR3 DNA sequence: TGTGCCAGCAGCTCCTCCTACAGGGGAGGTGGAAACACCATATATTTT.

This clone was observed a single time. This chain joins TRBV6-5 and TRBJ2-5, with 7 bases that match TRBD2. Trimming removed 1 base from V and 2 bases from J; junction bases left unmatched: 7. CDR3 length: 16 residues. The V gene's germline CDR1 is MNHEY and CDR2 SVGAGI. The CDR3 DNA is TGTGCCAGCAGTTACTACTCCGGGAGGCAGCAAGAGACCCAGTACTTC. It is translated as CASSYYSGRQQETQYF.

The chain uses TRBV5-1 and TRBJ2-3, with TRBD2 matching 11 bases. The CDR3 has 17 residues. V dropped 0 bases and J dropped 4; count of bases not matched to a gene: 7. Germline CDR1 reads SGHRS; CDR2 reads YFSETQ. Written as DNA, the CDR3 is TGCGCCAGCAGCTTGGGGCTAGCGGGAGGAGTAGCAGATACGCAGTATTTT. Translated: CASSLGLAGGVADTQYF.

The rearrangement joins TRBV5-4 to TRBJ2-3; D is unresolved. CDR1 SGHNT and CDR2 YYREEE come from the germline V gene (reference sequence). Trimming shortened V by 4 bases and J by 0 bases, and 15 bases separated the two germline ends. The CDR3 has 16 amino acids. The CDR3: CASSAPSQPSTDTQYF. The CDR3 region has the DNA TGTGCCAGCAGCGCGCCTAGTCAACCTAGCACAGATACGCAGTATTTT.

The chain uses TRBV29-1 and TRBJ2-7; 10 bases align to TRBD1. This CDR3 comprises 12 residues. The trim removed 6 bases at V and 2 bases at J, leaving 1 base unmatched. Germline V gives CDR1 SQVTM, CDR2 ANQGSEA. This CDR3 is CSVGQGTYEQYF. The CDR3 DNA reads TGCAGCGTGGGACAGGGGACCTACGAGCAGTACTTC.

The rearrangement links TRBV2 to TRBJ2-3; maybe TRBD2 (5 bases). This CDR3 comprises 13 residues. The ends were cut back, 4 bases at V and 2 bases at J, with 7 bases in the middle. Germline CDR1 SNHLY, CDR2 FYNNEI. The CDR3 spells CASSGGLTDTQYF. In nucleotides, the CDR3 is TGTGCCAGCAGTGGCGGACTCACAGATACGCAGTATTTT.

The V call is TRBV5-1, the J call TRBJ1-2, with 7 bases aligning to TRBD1. The V gene end was trimmed by 2 bases and the J gene end by 3 bases; junction bases not matched to a gene: 4. The CDR3 runs 14 residues. Germline V lookup: CDR1 SGHRS, CDR2 YFSETQ. Written as DNA, the CDR3 is TGCGCCAGCAGCTTCACAGGGGTATACTATGGCTACACCTTC. Amino acids: CASSFTGVYYGYTF.

CDR3 coding DNA: TGTGCCAGCAGCCCCCAGACAGTGATCAATGAGCAGTTCTTC. Encoded protein: CASSPQTVINEQFF. This chain joins TRBV7-2 and TRBJ2-1, with D maybe TRBD1 (5 bases). The length of the CDR3 is 14 residues. V gave up 5 bases and J gave up 6 bases, with 14 bases separating them. The germline gives CDR1 SGHTA, CDR2 FQGNSA. The complete variable domain, with remaining parts taken from reference TRBV7-2 and TRBJ2-1, reads GAGVSQSPSNKVTEKGKDVELRCDPISGHTALYWYRQSLGQGLEFLIYFQGNSAPDKSGLPSDRFSAERTGGSVSTLTIQRTQQEDSAVYLCASSPQTVINEQFFGPGTRLTVL.

Only one count was recorded for this clone. The V gene is TRBV29-1, the J gene TRBJ2-3, with 10 bases aligning to TRBD1. V was pared by 5 bases and J by 2 bases, with 4 bases of the junction left unmatched. Germline V gene sequence: CDR1 SQVTM, CDR2 ANQGSEA. The CDR3 sequence is 14 residues long. DNA for the CDR3: TGCAGCGTTCGGGACAGGGGAGCCACAGATACGCAGTATTTT. Translation gives CSVRDRGATDTQYF.

This clone has a single count. The chain is built from TRBV6-5 and TRBJ1-2; D not resolved. Trimming took 2 bases from V and 4 from J, leaving 17 bases between them. Germline V gene data show CDR1 as MNHEY and CDR2 as SVGAGI. This CDR3 has 16 amino acids. The CDR3 spells CASSYQNPGEGYGYTF. In DNA form, the CDR3 reads TGTGCCAGCAGTTACCAGAACCCCGGGGAGGGCTATGGCTACACCTTC.

The chain joins TRBV19 to TRBJ1-5; 10 bases match TRBD1. This CDR3 region has 15 residues. The junction had 11 bases not matched to a gene; V was cut back by 9 bases and J by 6 bases. Per the germline V gene, CDR1 is LNHDA and CDR2 is SQIVND (reference sequence). CDR3 sequence reads: CASKGDRGYRQPQHF. CDR3 DNA sequence: TGTGCCAGCAAGGGGGACAGGGGCTATCGTCAGCCCCAGCATTTT.

The rearrangement uses TRBV24-1 and TRBJ2-6, with 7 bases fitting TRBD1. There are 18 residues in the CDR3. Germline V gene lookup returns CDR1 KGHDR and CDR2 SFDVKD. The V segment lost 2 bases and the J segment 0 bases; nucleotides outside the gene matches: 6. The CDR3 protein is CATSDSGTVRSGANVLTF. CDR3 DNA sequence: TGTGCCACCAGTGATTCCGGGACAGTCCGCTCTGGGGCCAACGTCCTGACTTTC.

The V call is TRBV11-2, the J call TRBJ2-7, with 10 nucleotides matching TRBD1. Germline V gene lookup returns CDR1 SGHAT and CDR2 FQNNGV. J was trimmed by 4 bases and V by 3 bases; bases with no gene match: 3. The CDR3 runs 14 residues. CDR3 sequence reads: CASSFSGQGYEQYF. CDR3 bases: TGTGCCAGCAGCTTTTCGGGACAGGGGTACGAGCAGTACTTC.

The chain carries TRBV9 and TRBJ2-7, with 9 bases fitting TRBD1. With 3 bases clipped from V and 4 bases from J, the junction kept 5 bases outside the gene matches. Germline-derived CDR1 and CDR2 are SGDLS and YYNGEE. The CDR3 length is 14 residues. CDR3 DNA: TGTGCCAGCAGCGAGGGACAGGGTCAGTACGAGCAGTACTTC. Its protein product is CASSEGQGQYEQYF.

This chain uses TRBV4-1 with TRBJ2-5; the D gene is possibly TRBD1 (6 bases). V lost 2 bases and J lost 9, with 19 bases in between. Germline V lookup: CDR1 MGHRA, CDR2 YSYEKL. The CDR3 covers 15 residues. The CDR3 nucleotides read TGCGCCAGCAGCCAAACCCGGACAGCCCAGGGACCCCAGTACTTC. It specifies CASSQTRTAQGPQYF.

This CDR3 reads CASSSASGGYQPQHF. The CDR3 DNA reads as TGTGCCAGCAGTTCCGCTTCGGGGGGGTATCAGCCCCAGCATTTT. The V gene is TRBV28, the J gene TRBJ1-5; TRBD1 might be the D (5 bases). CDR1 is MDHEN, CDR2 SYDVKM, per germline. The CDR3 has 15 amino acids. Trimming removed 4 bases at V and 5 bases at J, with 15 bases between.

The chain employs TRBV6-5 and TRBJ1-5; perhaps TRBD1 as D (5 bases). Between the trimmed V and J ends, which lost 9 bases and 6 bases, there was a span of 15 bases. The CDR3 loop spans 13 amino acids. Germline values: CDR1 MNHEY, CDR2 SVGAGI. The DNA for the CDR3 is TGTGCCAGTGCTCCCGTGGGGGGTCAGCCCCAGCATTTT. Amino acid sequence: CASAPVGGQPQHF.

The rearrangement links TRBV5-5 to TRBJ2-6, with 9 bases identical to TRBD1. Germline lookup yields CDR1 SGHKS and CDR2 YYEKEE (reference sequence). With V trimmed by 0 bases and J by 0 bases, 7 bases remained unmatched. This CDR3 contains 19 residues. This CDR3 is CASSLVGTGYRSGANVLTF. The CDR3 coding sequence is TGTGCCAGCAGCTTGGTTGGGACAGGGTATCGCTCTGGGGCCAACGTCCTGACTTTC. The variable domain in full, with the rest retrieved from reference TRBV5-5 and TRBJ2-6, is DAGVTQSPTHLIKTRGQQVTLRCSPISGHKSVSWYQQVLGQGPQFIFQYYEKEERGRGNFPDRFSARQFPNYSSELNVNALLLGDSALYLCASSLVGTGYRSGANVLTFGAGSRLTVL.

The genes are TRBV15 and TRBJ2-3, with 7 bases that match TRBD2. Looked up from germline, CDR1 is LNHNV and CDR2 is YYDKDF (reference sequence). J was trimmed by 2 bases and V by 2 bases; bases with no gene match: 4. This CDR3 spans 15 amino acids. The CDR3 DNA sequence: TGTGCCACCAGCAGACGAACTAGCGACACAGATACGCAGTATTTT. Amino acids: CATSRRTSDTDTQYF.

The gene calls are TRBV19 and TRBJ1-5; tentatively, D is TRBD1 (5 bases). This CDR3 contains 15 residues. Trimming took 3 bases from V and 8 from J, leaving 17 bases between them. Germline CDR1 and CDR2: LNHDA and SQIVND (reference sequence). The CDR3 sequence: CASSITGDSSEPQHF. CDR3 nucleotides: TGTGCCAGTAGTATCACCGGGGACTCGTCGGAGCCCCAGCATTTT.

The chain couples TRBV3-1 (or the pseudogene TRBV3-2) to TRBJ2-5; 7 bases line up with TRBD1. The CDR3 consists of 15 residues. The V and J ends lost 2 bases and 3 bases, in that order; junction bases with no gene match: 6. Germline-derived CDR1 and CDR2 are LGHDT and YNNKEL (reference sequence). The CDR3 nucleotides are TGTGCCAGCAGCCAAAATCCCGACAGGGAAGAGACCCAGTACTTC. Translated, it gives CASSQNPDREETQYF.

The chain links TRBV9 to TRBJ1-3; TRBD1 aligns across 8 bases. This CDR3 has 14 amino acids. The ends lost 7 bases at V and 0 bases at J; junction bases unmatched: 3. Germline V gene lookup returns CDR1 SGDLS and CDR2 YYNGEE. CDR3 DNA sequence: TGTGCCAGCCAAGGGACAGGCTCTGGAAACACCATATATTTT. Amino acids: CASQGTGSGNTIYF.

The rearrangement joins TRBV11-2 to TRBJ2-7, with 9 bases fitting TRBD2. Per germline, CDR1 SGHAT and CDR2 FQNNGV. The J segment lost 5 bases and the V segment lost 5 bases, leaving 7 bases of the junction unmatched. The CDR3 covers 14 residues. CDR3 DNA: TGTGCCAGCAGCCCCCGAGTAGCGGGAGACGAGCAGTACTTC. Amino acid sequence: CASSPRVAGDEQYF.

The chain combines TRBV7-6 with TRBJ1-4; 8 bases align to TRBD1. J lost 8 bases, V lost 5 bases, and 10 bases had no gene match. The CDR3 runs 15 residues. CDR1 is SGHVS, CDR2 FNYEAQ, per germline. For the CDR3, the DNA is TGTGCCAGCAGCCCAGGACAGGGTGCTTACGAAAAACTGTTTTTT. This codes for CASSPGQGAYEKLFF.